Shown below are 32 T cell receptor beta chains from a single sample sequenced in a study of T cell responses to AZD1222 COVID-19 vaccine. Method: immunoSEQ multiplex PCR; TCRdb's copy keeps in-frame clones and lacks some. The sample contains 130,000 to 150,000 clones, 80% to 95% of which appear only once. This specimen was peripheral blood, taken on day 0 of MenACWY control vaccination. Receptor source: an adult in good health.

The CDR3 sequence is CASSLTGQFNQPQHF. The CDR3 coding sequence is TGCGCCAGCAGCCTCACGGGACAGTTCAATCAGCCCCAGCATTTT. The V and J genes are TRBV5-1 and TRBJ1-5; 7 bases are a match to TRBD1. This CDR3 has 15 residues. V dropped 4 bases and J dropped 3; count of bases not matched to a gene: 7. The germline CDR1 and CDR2 sequences are SGHRS and YFSETQ.

This clone was seen just once. The chain employs TRBV6-5 and TRBJ1-6; a weak D match, TRBD1 (6 bases). Germline lookup yields CDR1 MNHEY and CDR2 SVGAGI. This CDR3 is built from 13 residues. V lost 4 bases and J lost 9, with 10 bases in between. The CDR3 nucleotides are TGTGCCAGCAGTTCGGAACAGGGTTCACCCCTCCACTTT. As protein: CASSSEQGSPLHF.

The chain joins TRBV7-2 to TRBJ2-5; 8 bases match TRBD1. The germline gives CDR1 SGHTA, CDR2 FQGNSA. V dropped 1 base and J dropped 4; count of bases not matched to a gene: 2. The CDR3 covers 14 residues. CDR3 protein: CASSLGTGGETQYF. For the CDR3, the DNA is TGTGCCAGCAGCTTAGGAACAGGGGGAGAGACCCAGTACTTC.

The CDR3 sequence is CASSQGSAPNTGELFF. CDR3 nucleotides: TGTGCCAGCAGCCAAGGTTCAGCCCCCAACACCGGGGAGCTGTTTTTT. The chain has TRBV4-2 and TRBJ2-2; D is unresolved. V was pared by 1 base and J by 2 bases, with 11 bases between. The CDR3 covers 16 residues. Germline V gives CDR1 LGHNA, CDR2 YNFKEQ.

This chain connects TRBV7-9 to TRBJ1-1; no firm D call. CDR1 is SEHNR, CDR2 FQNEAQ, per germline (reference sequence). The CDR3 is made up of 15 amino acids. Trimming shortened V by 6 bases and J by 4 bases, and 18 bases separated the two germline ends. CDR3 loop: CASSEVRAGSTEAFF. The CDR3 DNA follows: TGTGCCAGCAGTGAAGTCCGGGCAGGCAGCACTGAAGCTTTCTTT.

V is TRBV6-5 and J is TRBJ2-5; TRBD2 aligns across 8 bases. The junction had 14 bases not matched to a gene; V was cut back by 4 bases and J by 7 bases. The germline V gene has CDR1 MNHEY and CDR2 SVGAGI. The CDR3 consists of 16 residues. The chain's CDR3 is CASSLRRTSSRGTQYF. In DNA form, the CDR3 reads TGTGCCAGCAGTTTGCGCCGGACTAGCTCGCGAGGGACCCAGTACTTC.

The chain joins TRBV2 to TRBJ1-2; 11 bases line up with TRBD1. The CDR3 has 15 residues. Germline V gene sequence: CDR1 SNHLY, CDR2 FYNNEI. Trimming at V came to 7 bases and at J to 4 bases, leaving 8 bases not matched to a gene. CDR3 region: CASNGQGAFSYGYTF. Written as DNA, the CDR3 is TGTGCCAGCAACGGACAGGGGGCCTTTTCCTATGGCTACACCTTC.

The V call is TRBV18, the J call TRBJ1-3, with TRBD1 identical over 9 bases. J was trimmed by 0 bases and V by 6 bases; bases with no gene match: 3. The CDR3 is 15 residues long. Germline lookup yields CDR1 KGHSH and CDR2 LQKENI. CDR3: CASSEGQGSGNTIYF. CDR3 nucleotide sequence: TGTGCCAGCTCGGAGGGACAGGGCTCTGGAAACACCATATATTTT.

The chain couples TRBV15 to TRBJ1-1; no clear D. The CDR3 loop spans 13 amino acids. Per germline, CDR1 LNHNV and CDR2 YYDKDF (reference sequence). The V end was cut by 1 base, the J end by 4 bases, with 7 bases between. The CDR3, as DNA: TGTGCCACCAGCAGAGCTTCGGGCACTGAAGCTTTCTTT. Amino acids: CATSRASGTEAFF.

The CDR3 region is CASGRGFGTEAFF. CDR3 in DNA: TGTGCCAGCGGCAGAGGGTTCGGCACTGAAGCTTTCTTT. V and J are TRBV19 and TRBJ1-1; D is unresolved. This CDR3 spans 13 amino acids. CDR1 LNHDA and CDR2 SQIVND come from the germline V gene (reference sequence). Trimming pared 9 bases from V and 4 bases from J, leaving 15 bases between.

The chain combines TRBV18 with TRBJ2-3, with D unclear. Germline CDR1 KGHSH, CDR2 LQKENI. This CDR3 region has 13 residues. The V and J ends lost 3 bases and 1 base respectively, with 5 bases between them. The CDR3 DNA reads as TGTGCCAGCTCACCGACCCGCACAGATACGCAGTATTTT. The encoded protein is CASSPTRTDTQYF.

This chain uses TRBV4-1 with TRBJ2-7; tentative D call: TRBD1 (7 bases). Germline V CDR1 and CDR2: MGHRA, YSYEKL. The CDR3 sequence is 13 residues long. Trimming left V 2 bases short and J 7 bases short, with 12 bases between. CDR3 DNA: TGCGCCAGCAGCCAATACAGGGGACTGGAGCAGTACTTC. Its protein is CASSQYRGLEQYF.

The gene calls are TRBV4-1 and TRBJ2-2; 7 nucleotides agree with TRBD1. Germline V gene data show CDR1 as MGHRA and CDR2 as YSYEKL. J lost 1 base, V lost 2 bases, and 7 bases had no gene match. CDR3 length equals 17 residues. CDR3 region: CASSQPRDRLNTGELFF. The CDR3 nucleotides are TGCGCCAGCAGCCAACCCCGGGACAGATTGAACACCGGGGAGCTGTTTTTT.

The CDR3 region is CASSHTYEQYF. The CDR3 bases are TGTGCCAGCAGCCACACCTACGAGCAGTACTTC. The V and J genes are TRBV16 and TRBJ2-7, with D hard to call. The germline V and J ends were trimmed by 3 bases and 2 bases, with 2 bases remaining between them. The CDR3 runs to 11 residues. The germline gives CDR1 KGHSY, CDR2 FQNENV.

CDR3 loop: CASSQDSGGTEYQPQHF. As DNA, the CDR3 is TGTGCCAGCAGCCAAGACAGCGGCGGGACAGAGTATCAGCCCCAGCATTTT. V is TRBV4-2 and J is TRBJ1-5; TRBD1 aligns across 7 bases. This CDR3 comprises 17 residues. The germline V gene encodes CDR1 LGHNA and CDR2 YNFKEQ. The J segment lost 5 bases and the V segment lost 0 bases, leaving 10 bases of the junction unmatched.

The V gene is TRBV6-5, the J gene TRBJ1-1; D gene uncertain. Germline CDR1 and CDR2: MNHEY and SVGAGI. The CDR3 loop spans 14 amino acids. The ends were cut back, 10 bases at V and 4 bases at J, with 19 bases in the middle. DNA for the CDR3: TGTGCCACCACAAACACCCCCGGGCTCACTGAAGCTTTCTTT. It translates to CATTNTPGLTEAFF.

The CDR3 sequence: CASRAPDRPDQPQHF. As DNA, the CDR3 is TGTGCCAGCAGGGCCCCCGACAGGCCGGATCAGCCCCAGCATTTT. The rearrangement uses TRBV27 and TRBJ1-5; D is possibly TRBD1 (6 bases). Per germline, CDR1 MNHEY and CDR2 SMNVEV (reference sequence). CDR3 length: 15 amino acids. Trimming left V 6 bases short and J 5 bases short, with 17 bases between.

This chain uses TRBV3-1 (or the pseudogene TRBV3-2) with TRBJ2-1; the D is unclear. V dropped 0 bases and J dropped 6 bases, with 6 bases sitting between them. In germline, CDR1 is LGHDT, CDR2 YNNKEL (reference sequence). The CDR3 loop spans 13 amino acids. CDR3 protein: CASSQEGSNEQFF. The CDR3 coding sequence is TGTGCCAGCAGCCAAGAAGGTAGCAATGAGCAGTTCTTC.

This chain links TRBV14 with TRBJ1-6; D gene ambiguous. Germline lookup yields CDR1 SGHDN and CDR2 FVKESK. The CDR3 has 13 amino acids. The germline V and J ends were trimmed by 6 bases and 7 bases, with 10 bases remaining between them. CDR3 amino acids: CASRQTWNSPLHF. The CDR3 region has the DNA TGTGCCAGCAGACAAACATGGAATTCACCCCTCCACTTT.

V is TRBV27 and J is TRBJ1-1; weak D call: TRBD1 (6 bases). The ends were cut back, 8 bases at V and 4 bases at J, with 14 bases in the middle. The germline CDR1 and CDR2 sequences are MNHEY and SMNVEV (reference sequence). CDR3 size: 13 residues. The CDR3 is CASAGARGTEAFF. CDR3 nucleotide sequence: TGTGCCAGCGCAGGGGCGAGAGGCACTGAAGCTTTCTTT.

This chain links TRBV27 with TRBJ1-5, with D unresolved. The ends were cut back, 6 bases at V and 1 base at J, with 13 bases in the middle. Per germline, CDR1 MNHEY and CDR2 SMNVEV (reference sequence). The CDR3 has 15 residues. The CDR3 coding sequence is TGTGCCAGCAGGGTCGGTGTACAGAGCAATCAGCCCCAGCATTTT. Translation gives CASRVGVQSNQPQHF.

DNA for the CDR3: TGTGCCAGCAGTGAAGCAGACCGACTCTGGAATTCACCCCTCCACTTT. Its protein product is CASSEADRLWNSPLHF. The chain uses TRBV25-1 and TRBJ1-6, with D uncertain. The germline V and J ends were trimmed by 2 bases and 7 bases, with 15 bases remaining between them. The CDR3 has 16 amino acids. Germline V gene lookup returns CDR1 MGHDK and CDR2 SYGVNS.

The chain carries TRBV30 and TRBJ1-1; tentative D call: TRBD1 (6 bases). V lost 4 bases and J 0 bases, leaving 15 bases between the germline ends. The CDR3 length is 15 residues. CDR1 is GTSNPN and CDR2 is SVGIG in the germline V gene (reference sequence). The CDR3 is CAWKLGRGMNTEAFF. In DNA form, the CDR3 reads TGTGCCTGGAAGTTAGGGAGGGGGATGAACACTGAAGCTTTCTTT.

This chain links TRBV2 with TRBJ2-2; TRBD1 might be the D (6 bases). The V gene lost 3 bases and the J gene lost 7 bases, with 18 bases spanning the gap. Germline CDR1 SNHLY, CDR2 FYNNEI. The CDR3 has 16 amino acids. In DNA, the CDR3 is TGTGCCAGCAGTGACACAGGGAGCCGCGGCGGCGGGGAGCTGTTTTTT. This codes for CASSDTGSRGGGELFF. The variable domain in full, with the rest retrieved from reference TRBV2 and TRBJ2-2, is EPEVTQTPSHQVTQMGQEVILRCVPISNHLYFYWYRQILGQKVEFLVSFYNNEISEKSEIFDDQFSVERPDGSNFTLKIRSTKLEDSAMYFCASSDTGSRGGGELFFGEGSRLTVL.

The chain uses TRBV6-1 and TRBJ1-4; D gene uncertain. The CDR3 runs 16 residues. Trimming took 2 bases from V and 4 from J, leaving 14 bases between them. The V gene's germline CDR1 is MNHNS and CDR2 SASEGT. The CDR3 sequence is CASSESHEVNNEKLFF. The CDR3 DNA sequence: TGTGCCAGCAGTGAATCCCACGAAGTTAATAATGAAAAACTGTTTTTT.

The rearrangement uses TRBV4-1 and TRBJ1-2; the D is unclear. Germline CDR1 and CDR2: MGHRA and YSYEKL. The CDR3 consists of 16 residues. Trimming pared 2 bases from V and 0 bases from J, leaving 13 bases between. The CDR3 loop reads CASSQPTETPNYGYTF. The CDR3, as DNA: TGCGCCAGCAGCCAACCAACAGAGACTCCTAACTATGGCTACACCTTC.

This chain uses TRBV18 with TRBJ1-5; 7 nucleotides agree with TRBD1. The junction had 11 bases not matched to a gene; V was cut back by 6 bases and J by 6 bases. The CDR3 has 15 amino acids. The V gene's germline CDR1 is KGHSH and CDR2 LQKENI. The CDR3 nucleotides read TGTGCCAGCTCTACGACAGGGAAGGTGAGTCAGCCCCAGCATTTT. Protein product: CASSTTGKVSQPQHF.

The chain couples TRBV5-6 to TRBJ1-2, with 11 positions matching TRBD1. The CDR3 extends over 14 amino acids. CDR1 SGHDT and CDR2 YYEEEE come from the germline V gene. After removal of 2 bases from V and 8 bases from J, the junction contained 5 bases not matched to a gene. As DNA, the CDR3 is TGTGCCAGCAGCTTCCGGACAGGGGGCGGAGGCTACACCTTC. Protein: CASSFRTGGGGYTF.

V gene TRBV7-9 combines with J gene TRBJ2-3; 7 bases are shared with TRBD2. V was clipped by 8 bases and J by 0 bases; unmatched bases: 11. Germline CDR1 is SEHNR and CDR2 is FQNEAQ (reference sequence). The CDR3 loop spans 16 amino acids. This chain's CDR3 is CASGAREGHSTDTQYF. For the CDR3, the DNA is TGTGCCAGCGGGGCGAGGGAGGGCCATAGCACAGATACGCAGTATTTT.

V and J are TRBV6-5 and TRBJ1-1; D is ambiguous. Germline CDR1 MNHEY, CDR2 SVGAGI. The V gene lost 5 bases and the J gene lost 0 bases, with 13 bases spanning the gap. The CDR3 spans 15 residues. The CDR3 loop reads CASSLTASLNTEAFF. The CDR3, as DNA: TGTGCCAGCAGTCTCACAGCTTCTCTGAACACTGAAGCTTTCTTT.

The V gene is TRBV5-1, the J gene TRBJ2-1, with 14 nucleotides matching TRBD2. The germline V gene encodes CDR1 SGHRS and CDR2 YFSETQ. With V trimmed by 1 base and J by 5 bases, 8 bases remained unmatched. The CDR3 is made up of 18 amino acids. Here the CDR3 reads CASSLLMLTSGRDNEQFF. The CDR3, as DNA: TGCGCCAGCAGCTTGCTCATGTTGACTAGCGGGAGGGACAATGAGCAGTTCTTC.

The chain uses TRBV20-1 and TRBJ1-6; no clear D gene. Looked up from germline, CDR1 is DFQATT and CDR2 is SNEGSKA (reference sequence). Trimming left V 3 bases short and J 8 bases short, with 11 bases between. This CDR3 region has 13 residues. CDR3 loop: CSASGATDSPLHF. The CDR3 DNA sequence: TGCAGTGCTAGTGGAGCTACGGATTCACCCCTCCACTTT.